This T cell receptor beta chain was recovered during a study of technical replicates of blood from several donors. Germline CDR1 and CDR2: MNHEY and SMNVEV (reference sequence). The CDR3 has 15 amino acids. Trimming cost V 3 bases and J 8 bases; bases outside gene matches: 11. The data were produced by immunoSEQ multiplex PCR, yet TCRdb's version contains in-frame clones alone and is incomplete. The sample contains roughly 62,000 clones, roughly 90% of which appear only once. The chain employs TRBV27 and TRBJ1-2, with 8 bases aligning to TRBD1. The sample taken for sequencing was PBMCs. The sequence derives from a human donor in good health. Some clones in this sample may be carry-over from other donors' samples. CDR3 DNA: TGTGCCAGCAGTTTCCTTCTCGACAGGGGCTTGGGCTACACCTTC. Translating gives CASSFLLDRGLGYTF.